This T cell receptor beta chain was retrieved from a study of blood T cell repertoires in COVID-19. This CDR3 has 14 residues. Germline V gives CDR1 LNHDA, CDR2 SQIVND (reference sequence). The V end was cut by 11 bases, the J end by 8 bases, with 21 bases between. Using immunoSEQ multiplex PCR, the repertoire was profiled, and TCRdb retains in-frame clones only, with some absent. The sample shows 30,000 to 45,000 clones, approximately 91% of them seen only once. The chain couples TRBV19 to TRBJ1-4; TRBD1 is a possible D gene (6 bases). The source material was peripheral blood. The source is a man in his fifties or sixties with active COVID-19. In DNA form, the CDR3 reads TGTGCCCTCAACAACAGGGATGCCAGGGAAAAACTGTTTTTT. It encodes CALNNRDAREKLFF.